A single sample gave rise to the 9 T cell receptor beta chains below, sequenced in a study of shared clonotypes between healthy human individuals. This table comes from immunoSEQ multiplex PCR, and its TCRdb copy is limited to in-frame clones, with some not included. The profile shows around 2.1 million clones, approximately 94% of them singletons. The sample taken for sequencing was naive CD4+ T cells sorted from blood. Subset described: CD45RA+ positively selected. These TCRs come from a man aged 18 to 30 in good health.

The chain is built from TRBV5-4 and TRBJ2-3; a weak D match, TRBD2 (6 bases). The CDR3 covers 14 residues. Trimming stripped 0 bases from V and 4 bases from J, with 9 bases between. The germline V gene encodes CDR1 SGHNT and CDR2 YYREEE (reference sequence). The CDR3 region has the DNA TGTGCCAGCAGCTTGGGACTAGGGGCAGATACGCAGTATTTT. Translating gives CASSLGLGADTQYF.

The chain employs TRBV6-1 and TRBJ1-2, with no clear D. The CDR3 length is 19 residues. From germline, CDR1 is MNHNS and CDR2 SASEGT. With 4 bases removed from V and 8 bases from J, the gap between germline ends came to 32 bases. CDR3 nucleotide sequence: TGTGCCAGCAGTGGCGGCGGAATCCGGCCCTTCAAGGATCTATTGGGCTACACCTTC. Translated: CASSGGGIRPFKDLLGYTF.

For this clone: The sample has other DNA sequences that encode this CDR3 too. The J gene is TRBJ1-3, the V gene TRBV5-6; D gene unclear. CDR1 and CDR2 (germline): SGHDT, YYEEEE. V lost 5 bases and J 0 bases, leaving 6 bases between the germline ends. The CDR3 has 13 residues. CDR3 coding DNA: TGTGCCAGCAGTAGGAGCTCTGGAAACACCATATATTTT. Protein product: CASSRSSGNTIYF.

A single count supports this clone. J is TRBJ2-1 and V is TRBV4-1; 11 bases fit TRBD2. The germline CDR1 and CDR2 sequences are MGHRA and YSYEKL. The CDR3 spans 14 residues. Germline trimming cut 8 bases from V and 3 bases from J; bases unmatched to any gene: 3. In DNA, the CDR3 is TGCGCCAGCGGGACTAGCGGAGGCTACAATGAGCAGTTCTTC. Amino acids: CASGTSGGYNEQFF.

The chain combines TRBV27 with TRBJ2-1; 7 nucleotides match TRBD1. Trimming at V came to 5 bases and at J to 0 bases, leaving 7 bases not matched to a gene. The germline CDR1 and CDR2 sequences are MNHEY and SMNVEV (reference sequence). This CDR3 region has 16 residues. CDR3 DNA: TGTGCCAGCAGTGAAGGGGGCGACCCCTCCTACAATGAGCAGTTCTTC. Amino acids: CASSEGGDPSYNEQFF.

V gene TRBV4-2 combines with J gene TRBJ2-3, with 7 positions matching TRBD1. The CDR3 contains 16 residues. From germline, CDR1 is LGHNA and CDR2 YNFKEQ. After removal of 1 base from V and 0 bases from J, the junction contained 4 bases not matched to a gene. CDR3 residues: CASSQGQTGSTDTQYF. CDR3 DNA sequence: TGTGCCAGCAGCCAAGGTCAGACAGGGAGCACAGATACGCAGTATTTT.

This chain links TRBV28 with TRBJ2-7; TRBD1 is a possible D gene (6 bases). The V gene lost 7 bases and the J gene lost 6 bases, with 19 bases spanning the gap. The CDR3 covers 14 residues. From germline, CDR1 is MDHEN and CDR2 SYDVKM. This chain's CDR3 is CASKKLGGLGEQYF. CDR3 nucleotides: TGTGCCAGCAAGAAATTAGGGGGATTGGGCGAGCAGTACTTC.

This clone has a handful of counts. The chain's CDR3 is CAISESFLSTASALHF. The CDR3 DNA sequence: TGTGCCATCAGTGAGTCCTTTCTATCGACGGCTTCGGCCCTCCACTTT. The chain employs TRBV10-3 and TRBJ1-6; D is ambiguous. V lost 0 bases to trimming and J lost 14 bases, with 20 bases between them. This CDR3 has 16 residues. From germline, CDR1 is ENHRY and CDR2 SYGVKD.

Worth noting for this clone: In the same sample, other DNA sequences code for this CDR3. V usage is TRBV18 and J usage is TRBJ2-7, with no clear D. The germline gives CDR1 KGHSH, CDR2 LQKENI. Deletions cut 0 bases from V and 4 bases from J, with 7 bases between. This CDR3 region has 13 residues. CDR3 sequence (DNA): TGTGCCAGCTCACCACCCGGAAGTTACGAGCAGTACTTC. Translation gives CASSPPGSYEQYF. Based on the CDR3 plus reference TRBV18 and TRBJ2-7, the full variable domain is NAGVMQNPRHLVRRRGQEARLRCSPMKGHSHVYWYRQLPEEGLKFMVYLQKENIIDESGMPKERFSAEFPKEGPSILRIQQVVRGDSAAYFCASSPPGSYEQYFGPGTRLTVT.